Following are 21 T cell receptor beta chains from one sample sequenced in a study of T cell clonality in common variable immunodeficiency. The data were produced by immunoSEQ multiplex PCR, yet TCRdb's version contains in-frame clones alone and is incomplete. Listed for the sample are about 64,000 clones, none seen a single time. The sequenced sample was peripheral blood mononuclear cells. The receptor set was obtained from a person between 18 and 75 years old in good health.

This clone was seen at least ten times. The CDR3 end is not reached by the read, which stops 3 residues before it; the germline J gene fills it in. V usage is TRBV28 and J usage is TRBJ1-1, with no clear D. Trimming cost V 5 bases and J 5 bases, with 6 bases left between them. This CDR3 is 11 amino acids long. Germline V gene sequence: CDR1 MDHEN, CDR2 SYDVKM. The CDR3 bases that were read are TGTGCCAGCAGTCCCTCTACTGAA. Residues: CASSPSTE. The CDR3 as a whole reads CASSPSTEAFF.

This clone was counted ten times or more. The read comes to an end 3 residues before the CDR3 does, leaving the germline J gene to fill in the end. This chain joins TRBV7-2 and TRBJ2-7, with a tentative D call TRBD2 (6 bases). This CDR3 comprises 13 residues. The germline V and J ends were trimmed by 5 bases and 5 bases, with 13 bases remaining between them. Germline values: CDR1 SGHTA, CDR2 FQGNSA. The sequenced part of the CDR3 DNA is TGTGCCAGCAGCCCGGGACTTTCCGACGAG. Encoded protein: CASSPGLSDE. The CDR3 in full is CASSPGLSDEQYF.

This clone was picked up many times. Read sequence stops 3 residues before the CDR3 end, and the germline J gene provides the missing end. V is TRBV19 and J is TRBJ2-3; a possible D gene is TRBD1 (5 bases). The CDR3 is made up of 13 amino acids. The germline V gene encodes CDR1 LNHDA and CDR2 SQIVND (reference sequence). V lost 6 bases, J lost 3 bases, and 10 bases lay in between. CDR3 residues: CASSGHRTDTQYF. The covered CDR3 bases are TGTGCCAGTAGCGGACATCGTACAGATACG.

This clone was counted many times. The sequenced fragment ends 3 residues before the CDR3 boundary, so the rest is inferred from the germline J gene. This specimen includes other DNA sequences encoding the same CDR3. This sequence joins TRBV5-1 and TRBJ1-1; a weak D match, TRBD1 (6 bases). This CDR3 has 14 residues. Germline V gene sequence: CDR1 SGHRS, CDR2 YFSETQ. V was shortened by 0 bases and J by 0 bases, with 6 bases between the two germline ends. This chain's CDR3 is CASSLDRVNTEAFF. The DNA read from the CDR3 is TGCGCCAGCAGCTTGGACAGGGTGAACACTGAA.

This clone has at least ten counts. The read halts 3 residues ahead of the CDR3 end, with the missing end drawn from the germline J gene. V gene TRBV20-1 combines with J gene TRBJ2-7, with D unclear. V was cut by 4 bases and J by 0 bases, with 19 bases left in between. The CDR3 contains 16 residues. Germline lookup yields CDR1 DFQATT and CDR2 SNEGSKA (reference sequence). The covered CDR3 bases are TGCAGTGCTACCGACGACCATAGGGCTGGCTCCTACGAG. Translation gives CSATDDHRAGSYE. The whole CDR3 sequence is CSATDDHRAGSYEQYF.

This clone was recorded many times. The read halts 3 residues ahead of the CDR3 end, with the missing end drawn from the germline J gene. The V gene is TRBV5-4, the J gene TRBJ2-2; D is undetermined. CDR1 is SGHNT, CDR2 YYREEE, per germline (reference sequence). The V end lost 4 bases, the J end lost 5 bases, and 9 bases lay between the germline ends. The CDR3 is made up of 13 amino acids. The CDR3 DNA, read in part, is TGTGCCAGCAGCATCGGGTCGACCGGGGAG. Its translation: CASSIGSTGE. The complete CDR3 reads CASSIGSTGELFF.

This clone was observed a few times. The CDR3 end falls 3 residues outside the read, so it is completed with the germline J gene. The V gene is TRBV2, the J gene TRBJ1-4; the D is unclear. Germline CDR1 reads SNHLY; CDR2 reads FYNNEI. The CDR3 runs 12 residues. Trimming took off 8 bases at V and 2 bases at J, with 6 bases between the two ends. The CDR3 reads CASLSTNEKLFF. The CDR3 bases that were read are TGTGCCAGCCTTAGCACTAATGAAAAA.

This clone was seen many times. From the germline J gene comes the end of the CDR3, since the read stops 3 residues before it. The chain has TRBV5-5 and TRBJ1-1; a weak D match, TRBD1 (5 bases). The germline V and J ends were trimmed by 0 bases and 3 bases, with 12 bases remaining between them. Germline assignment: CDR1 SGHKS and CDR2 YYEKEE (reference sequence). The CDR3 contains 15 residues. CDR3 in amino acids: CASSLEGVRDTEAFF. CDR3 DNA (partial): TGTGCCAGCAGCTTGGAAGGGGTGAGGGACACTGAA.

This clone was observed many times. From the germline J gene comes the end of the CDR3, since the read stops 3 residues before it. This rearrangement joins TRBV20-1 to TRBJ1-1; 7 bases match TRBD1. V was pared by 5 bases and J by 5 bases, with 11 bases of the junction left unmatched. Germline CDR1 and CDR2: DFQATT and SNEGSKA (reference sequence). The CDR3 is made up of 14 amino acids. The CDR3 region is CSAVAGAQGTEAFF. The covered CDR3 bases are TGCAGTGCTGTGGCCGGGGCACAGGGGACTGAA.

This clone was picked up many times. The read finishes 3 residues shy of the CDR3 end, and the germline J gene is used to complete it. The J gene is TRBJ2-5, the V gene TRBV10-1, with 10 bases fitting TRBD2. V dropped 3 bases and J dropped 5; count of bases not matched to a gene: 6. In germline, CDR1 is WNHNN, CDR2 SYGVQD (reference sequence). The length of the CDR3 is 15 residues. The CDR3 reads CASSDFTSGIETQYF. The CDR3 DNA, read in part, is TGCGCCAGCAGTGACTTCACTAGCGGGATCGAGACC.

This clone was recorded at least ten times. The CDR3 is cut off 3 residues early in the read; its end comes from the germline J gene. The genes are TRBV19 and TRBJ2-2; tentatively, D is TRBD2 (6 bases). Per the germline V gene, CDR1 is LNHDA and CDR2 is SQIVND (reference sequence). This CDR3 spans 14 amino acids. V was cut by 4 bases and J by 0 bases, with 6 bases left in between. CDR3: CASSSGANTGELFF. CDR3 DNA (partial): TGTGCCAGTAGTAGCGGGGCGAACACCGGGGAG.

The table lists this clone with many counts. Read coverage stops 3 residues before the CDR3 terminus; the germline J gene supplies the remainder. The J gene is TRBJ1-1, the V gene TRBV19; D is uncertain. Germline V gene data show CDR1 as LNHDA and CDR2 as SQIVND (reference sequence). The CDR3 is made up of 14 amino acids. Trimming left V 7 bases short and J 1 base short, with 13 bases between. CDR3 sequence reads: CASTPTTPNTEAFF. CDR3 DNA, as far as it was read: TGTGCCAGTACCCCGACGACACCGAACACTGAA.

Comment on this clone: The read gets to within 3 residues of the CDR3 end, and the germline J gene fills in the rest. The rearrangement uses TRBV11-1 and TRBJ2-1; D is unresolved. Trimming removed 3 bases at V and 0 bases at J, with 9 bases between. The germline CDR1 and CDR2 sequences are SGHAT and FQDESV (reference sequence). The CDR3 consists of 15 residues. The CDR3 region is CASSLAASSYNEQFF. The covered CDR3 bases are TGTGCCAGCAGCTTGGCAGCGAGCTCCTACAATGAG.

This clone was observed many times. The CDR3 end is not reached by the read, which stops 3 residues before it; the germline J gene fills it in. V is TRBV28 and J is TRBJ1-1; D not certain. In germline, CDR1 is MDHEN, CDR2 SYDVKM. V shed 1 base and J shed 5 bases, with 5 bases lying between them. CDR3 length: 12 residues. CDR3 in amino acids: CASSLLVTEAFF. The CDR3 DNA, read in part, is TGTGCCAGCAGTTTATTAGTTACTGAA.

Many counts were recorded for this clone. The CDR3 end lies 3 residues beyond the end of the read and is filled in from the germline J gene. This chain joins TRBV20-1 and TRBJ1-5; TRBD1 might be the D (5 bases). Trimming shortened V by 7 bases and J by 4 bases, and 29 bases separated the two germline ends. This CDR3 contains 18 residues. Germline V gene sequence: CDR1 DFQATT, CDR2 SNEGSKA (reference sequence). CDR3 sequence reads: CSVPYGGPRTRRNQPQHF. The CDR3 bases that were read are TGCAGTGTCCCTTACGGGGGACCAAGGACAAGGCGTAATCAGCCC.

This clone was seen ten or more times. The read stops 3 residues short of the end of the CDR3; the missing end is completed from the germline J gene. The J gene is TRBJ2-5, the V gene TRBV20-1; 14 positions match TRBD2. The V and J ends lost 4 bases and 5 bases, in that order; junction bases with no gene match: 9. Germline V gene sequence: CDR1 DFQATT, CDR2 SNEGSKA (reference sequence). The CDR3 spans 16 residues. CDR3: CSAKGLAGAAWETQYF. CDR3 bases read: TGCAGTGCTAAGGGACTAGCGGGAGCTGCCTGGGAGACC.

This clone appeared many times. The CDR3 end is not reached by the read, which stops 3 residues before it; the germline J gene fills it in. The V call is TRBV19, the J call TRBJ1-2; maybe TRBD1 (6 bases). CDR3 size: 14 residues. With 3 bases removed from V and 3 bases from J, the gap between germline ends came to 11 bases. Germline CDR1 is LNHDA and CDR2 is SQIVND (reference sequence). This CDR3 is CASSMGRGDYGYTF. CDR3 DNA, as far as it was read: TGTGCCAGTAGTATGGGCAGGGGAGACTATGGC.

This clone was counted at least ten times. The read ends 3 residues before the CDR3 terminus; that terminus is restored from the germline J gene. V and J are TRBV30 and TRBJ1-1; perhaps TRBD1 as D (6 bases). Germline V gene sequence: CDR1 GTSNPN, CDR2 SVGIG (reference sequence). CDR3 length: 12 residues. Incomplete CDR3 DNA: TGTGCCTGGTCTGGGGGCTCCAAGGAA. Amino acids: CAWSGGSKE. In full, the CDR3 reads CAWSGGSKEAFF.

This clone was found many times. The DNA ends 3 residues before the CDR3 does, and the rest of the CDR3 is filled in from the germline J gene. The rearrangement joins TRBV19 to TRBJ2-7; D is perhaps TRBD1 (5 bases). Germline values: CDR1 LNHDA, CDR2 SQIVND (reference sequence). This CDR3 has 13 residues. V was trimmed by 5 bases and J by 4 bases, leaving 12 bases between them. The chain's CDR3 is CASSPRTIYEQYF. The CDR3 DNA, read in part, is TGTGCCAGTAGTCCCCGGACAATTTACGAG.

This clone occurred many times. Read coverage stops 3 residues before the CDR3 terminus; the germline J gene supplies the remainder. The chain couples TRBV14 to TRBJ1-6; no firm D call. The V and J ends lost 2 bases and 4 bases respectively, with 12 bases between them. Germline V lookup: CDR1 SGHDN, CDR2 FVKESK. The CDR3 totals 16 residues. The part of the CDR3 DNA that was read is TGTGCCAGCAGCCAAAGGCAGTCGTCTTATAATTCACCC. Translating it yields CASSQRQSSYNSP. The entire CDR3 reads CASSQRQSSYNSPLHF.

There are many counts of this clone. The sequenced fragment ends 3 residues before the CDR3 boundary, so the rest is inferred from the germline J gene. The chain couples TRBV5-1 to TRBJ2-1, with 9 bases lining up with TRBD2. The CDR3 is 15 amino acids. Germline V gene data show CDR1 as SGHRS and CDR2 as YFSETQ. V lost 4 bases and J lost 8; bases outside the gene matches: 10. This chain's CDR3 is CASSPLAGVMDEQFF. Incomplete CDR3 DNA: TGCGCCAGCAGCCCACTAGCGGGCGTGATGGATGAG.